This T cell receptor (beta chain) stems from a study of early T cells in non-severe SARS-CoV-2 infection. In the study overall: Sequencing input comprised bulk RNA from unsorted whole blood; chain pairing was not available. Study-wide results and caveats: Using VDJdb, the matching emphasized anti-spike CD8 responses while missing private and CD4 specificities.

Germline CDR1 and CDR2: DFQATT and SNEGSKA (reference sequence). The CDR3 covers 14 residues. Trimming pared 2 bases from V and 4 bases from J, leaving 12 bases between. Individual cDNA molecules received unique molecular identifiers. Each CDR3 protein is one row after TCRdb ran MiXCR on the 5' RACE reads. The data hold about 30,000 distinct CDR3 sequences, with roughly 3.9% observed a single time. The table lists this clonotype with many counts. Antigen specificity is unknown. The sample was whole blood. This TCR was sampled from an adult who was a healthcare worker with PCR-confirmed SARS-CoV-2 infection or an uninfected control (not recorded which). The rearrangement joins TRBV20-1 to TRBJ2-1, with D perhaps TRBD1 (5 bases). DNA of the CDR3: TGCAGTGCTAGATGGGGCCCCAAGTACAATGAGCAGTTCTTC. It specifies CSARWGPKYNEQFF.